The T cell receptor beta chain under discussion was sequenced for a study of T cells after posttransplantation cyclophosphamide. Findings of the study overall: Recipient CMV seropositivity and CMV reactivation strongly tracked TRB clonality. Tissue-infiltrating T cells from skin or gut overlapped little with blood T cells.

In this sample, this clone turned up many times. What it binds is unknown. Produced via immunoSEQ multiplex PCR; TCRdb's table is partial and in-frame only. Listed for the sample are over 20,000 clones, none seen a single time. From germline, CDR1 is SGHRS and CDR2 YFSETQ. The CDR3 extends over 15 amino acids. The J segment lost 3 bases and the V segment lost 2 bases, leaving 5 bases of the junction unmatched. This receptor was obtained from a man in his fifties in good health, CMV-negative, and a related stem cell transplant donor. The sample taken for sequencing was PBMCs. The chain is built from TRBV5-1 and TRBJ2-5, with 9 bases matching TRBD2. CDR3 residues: CASSFGSGGEETQYF. As DNA, the CDR3 is TGCGCCAGCAGCTTTGGTAGCGGGGGCGAAGAGACCCAGTACTTC. The full variable domain, rest sourced from reference TRBV5-1 and TRBJ2-5, is KAGVTQTPRYLIKTRGQQVTLSCSPISGHRSVSWYQQTPGQGLQFLFEYFSETQRNKGNFPGRFSGRQFSNSRSEMNVSTLELGDSALYLCASSFGSGGEETQYFGPGTRLLVL.